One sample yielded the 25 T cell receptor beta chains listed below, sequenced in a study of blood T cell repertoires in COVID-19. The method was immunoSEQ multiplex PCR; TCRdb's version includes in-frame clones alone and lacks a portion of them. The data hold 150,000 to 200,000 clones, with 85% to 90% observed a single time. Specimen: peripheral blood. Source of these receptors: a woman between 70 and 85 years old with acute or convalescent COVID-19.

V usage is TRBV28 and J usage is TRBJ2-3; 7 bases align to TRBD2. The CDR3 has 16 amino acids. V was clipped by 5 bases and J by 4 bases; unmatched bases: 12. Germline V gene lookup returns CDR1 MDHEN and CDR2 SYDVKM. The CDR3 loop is CASSKTRTSLSDTQYF. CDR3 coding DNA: TGTGCCAGCAGTAAGACTAGGACTAGTTTGTCAGATACGCAGTATTTT.

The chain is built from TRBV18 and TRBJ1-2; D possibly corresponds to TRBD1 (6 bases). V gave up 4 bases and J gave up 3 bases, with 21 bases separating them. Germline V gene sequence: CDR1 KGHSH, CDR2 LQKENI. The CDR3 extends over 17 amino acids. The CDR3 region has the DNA TGTGCCAGCTCACAGTATCAACAGGGCCCGGCGGACTATGGCTACACCTTC. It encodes CASSQYQQGPADYGYTF.

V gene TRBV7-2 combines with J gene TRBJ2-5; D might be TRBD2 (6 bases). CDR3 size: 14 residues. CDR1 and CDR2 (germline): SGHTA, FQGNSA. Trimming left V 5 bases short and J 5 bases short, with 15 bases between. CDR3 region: CASSPGTVGETQYF. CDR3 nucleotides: TGTGCCAGCAGCCCGGGGACTGTCGGGGAGACCCAGTACTTC. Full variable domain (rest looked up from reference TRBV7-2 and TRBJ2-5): GAGVSQSPSNKVTEKGKDVELRCDPISGHTALYWYRQSLGQGLEFLIYFQGNSAPDKSGLPSDRFSAERTGGSVSTLTIQRTQQEDSAVYLCASSPGTVGETQYFGPGTRLLVL.

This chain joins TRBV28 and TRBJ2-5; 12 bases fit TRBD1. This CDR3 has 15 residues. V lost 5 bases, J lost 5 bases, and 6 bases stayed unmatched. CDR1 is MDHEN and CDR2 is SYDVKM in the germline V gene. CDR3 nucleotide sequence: TGTGCCAGCAGTGCCTCGGGACAGGGGGCCGAGACCCAGTACTTC. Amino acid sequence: CASSASGQGAETQYF.

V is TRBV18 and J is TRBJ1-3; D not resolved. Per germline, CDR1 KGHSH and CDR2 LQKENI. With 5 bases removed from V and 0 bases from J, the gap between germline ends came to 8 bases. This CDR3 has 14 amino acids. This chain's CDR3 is CASSDGASGNTIYF. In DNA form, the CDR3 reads TGTGCCAGCTCAGACGGAGCCTCTGGAAACACCATATATTTT.

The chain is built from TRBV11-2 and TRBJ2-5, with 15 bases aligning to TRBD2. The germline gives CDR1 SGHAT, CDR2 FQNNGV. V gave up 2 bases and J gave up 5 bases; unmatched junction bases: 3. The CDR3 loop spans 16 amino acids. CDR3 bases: TGTGCCAGCAGCTTATCCGGGACTAGCGGGAGGGAGACCCAGTACTTC. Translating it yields CASSLSGTSGRETQYF.

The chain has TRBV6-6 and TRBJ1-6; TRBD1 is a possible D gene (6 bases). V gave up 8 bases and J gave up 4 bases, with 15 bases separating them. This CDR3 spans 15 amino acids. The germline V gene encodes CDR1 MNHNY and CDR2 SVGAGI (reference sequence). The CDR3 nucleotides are TGTGCCAGCGACCCCCAGGGGATGTATAATTCACCCCTCCACTTT. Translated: CASDPQGMYNSPLHF.

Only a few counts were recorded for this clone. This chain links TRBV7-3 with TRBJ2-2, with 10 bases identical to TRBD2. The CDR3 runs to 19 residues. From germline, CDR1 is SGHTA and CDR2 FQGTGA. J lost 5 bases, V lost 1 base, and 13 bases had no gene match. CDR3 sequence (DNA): TGTGCCAGCAGCTTAATAGGGGCTAGCGGGAGTTTGCATACCGGGGAGCTGTTTTTT. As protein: CASSLIGASGSLHTGELFF. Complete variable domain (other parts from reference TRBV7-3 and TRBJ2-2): GAGVSQTPSNKVTEKGKYVELRCDPISGHTALYWYRQSLGQGPEFLIYFQGTGAADDSGLPNDRFFAVRPEGSVSTLKIQRTERGDSAVYLCASSLIGASGSLHTGELFFGEGSRLTVL.

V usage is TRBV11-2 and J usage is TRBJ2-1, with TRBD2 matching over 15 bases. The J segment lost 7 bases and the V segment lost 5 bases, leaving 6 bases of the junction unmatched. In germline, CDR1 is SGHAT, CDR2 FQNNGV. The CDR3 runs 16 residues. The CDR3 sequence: CASSPRTSGGANEQFF. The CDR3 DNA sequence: TGTGCCAGCAGCCCCAGGACTAGCGGGGGGGCGAATGAGCAGTTCTTC. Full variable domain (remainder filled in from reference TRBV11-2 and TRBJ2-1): EAGVAQSPRYKIIEKRQSVAFWCNPISGHATLYWYQQILGQGPKLLIQFQNNGVVDDSQLPKDRFSAERLKGVDSTLKIQPAKLEDSAVYLCASSPRTSGGANEQFFGPGTRLTVL.

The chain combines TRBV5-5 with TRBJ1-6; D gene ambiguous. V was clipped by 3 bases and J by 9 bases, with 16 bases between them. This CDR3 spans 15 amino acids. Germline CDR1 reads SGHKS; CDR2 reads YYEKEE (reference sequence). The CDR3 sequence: CASSSPGRVVSPLHF. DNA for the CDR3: TGTGCCAGCAGCTCCCCGGGAAGGGTAGTTTCACCCCTCCACTTT.

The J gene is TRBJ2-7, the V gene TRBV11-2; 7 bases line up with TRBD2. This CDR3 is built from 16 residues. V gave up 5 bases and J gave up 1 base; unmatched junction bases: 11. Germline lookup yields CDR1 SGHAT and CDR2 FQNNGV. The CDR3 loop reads CASSPRGASGSYEQYF. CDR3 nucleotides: TGTGCCAGCAGCCCTAGGGGTGCTAGCGGTTCCTACGAGCAGTACTTC. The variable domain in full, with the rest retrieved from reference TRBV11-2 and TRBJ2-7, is EAGVAQSPRYKIIEKRQSVAFWCNPISGHATLYWYQQILGQGPKLLIQFQNNGVVDDSQLPKDRFSAERLKGVDSTLKIQPAKLEDSAVYLCASSPRGASGSYEQYFGPGTRLTVT.

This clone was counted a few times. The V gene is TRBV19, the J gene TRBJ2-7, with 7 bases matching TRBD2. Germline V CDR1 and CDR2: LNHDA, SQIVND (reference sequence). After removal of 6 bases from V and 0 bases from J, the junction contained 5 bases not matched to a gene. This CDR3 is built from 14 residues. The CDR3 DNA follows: TGTGCCAGTAGAGGGACTAAAAGCTCCTACGAGCAGTACTTC. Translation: CASRGTKSSYEQYF.

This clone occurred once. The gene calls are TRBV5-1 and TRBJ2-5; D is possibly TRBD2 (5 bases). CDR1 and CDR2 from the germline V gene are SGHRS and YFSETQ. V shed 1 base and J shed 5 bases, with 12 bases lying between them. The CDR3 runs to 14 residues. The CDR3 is CASSLQSGGETQYF. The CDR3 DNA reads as TGCGCCAGCAGCTTGCAGTCCGGCGGGGAGACCCAGTACTTC.

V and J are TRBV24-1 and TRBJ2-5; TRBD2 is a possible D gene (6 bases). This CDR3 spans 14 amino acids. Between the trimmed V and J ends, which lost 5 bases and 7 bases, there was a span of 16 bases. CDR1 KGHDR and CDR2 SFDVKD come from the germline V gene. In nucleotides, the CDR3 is TGTGCCACCAGTGCTCCCGGGGGTGGGGGGACCCAGTACTTC. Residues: CATSAPGGGGTQYF.

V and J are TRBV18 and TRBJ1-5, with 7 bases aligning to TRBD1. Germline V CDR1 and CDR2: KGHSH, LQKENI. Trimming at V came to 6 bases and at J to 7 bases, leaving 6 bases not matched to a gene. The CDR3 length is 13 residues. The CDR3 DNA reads TGTGCCAGCTCCCGACAGGGCGGACAGCCCCAGCATTTT. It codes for CASSRQGGQPQHF.

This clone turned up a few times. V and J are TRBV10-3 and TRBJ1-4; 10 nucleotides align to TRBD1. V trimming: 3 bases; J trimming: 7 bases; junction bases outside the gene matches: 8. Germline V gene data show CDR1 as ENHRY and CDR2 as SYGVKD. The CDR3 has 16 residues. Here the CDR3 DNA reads TGTGCCATCAGTGATTCTGGGACAGGGGTCGGTGAAAAACTGTTTTTT. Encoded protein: CAISDSGTGVGEKLFF.

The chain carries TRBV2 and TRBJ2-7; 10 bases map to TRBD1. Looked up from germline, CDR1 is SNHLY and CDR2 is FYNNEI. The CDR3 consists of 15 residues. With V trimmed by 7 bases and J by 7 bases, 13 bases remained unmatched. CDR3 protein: CASNPGGTGAREQYF. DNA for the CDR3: TGTGCCAGCAACCCAGGTGGGACAGGGGCGAGGGAGCAGTACTTC.

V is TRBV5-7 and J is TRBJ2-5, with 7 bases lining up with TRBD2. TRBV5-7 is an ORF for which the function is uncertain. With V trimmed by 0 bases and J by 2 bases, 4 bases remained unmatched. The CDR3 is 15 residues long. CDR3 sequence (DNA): TGTGCCAGCAGCTTGGATCGCGGGGGTCAAGAGACCCAGTACTTC. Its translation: CASSLDRGGQETQYF.

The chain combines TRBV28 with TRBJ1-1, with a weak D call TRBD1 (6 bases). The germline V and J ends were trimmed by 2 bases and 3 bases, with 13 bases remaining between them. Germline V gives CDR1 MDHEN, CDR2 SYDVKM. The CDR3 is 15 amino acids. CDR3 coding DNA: TGTGCCAGCAGTTTACTCGGACAGAGTTACACTGAAGCTTTCTTT. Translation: CASSLLGQSYTEAFF. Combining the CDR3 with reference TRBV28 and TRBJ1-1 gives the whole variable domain DVKVTQSSRYLVKRTGEKVFLECVQDMDHENMFWYRQDPGLGLRLIYFSYDVKMKEKGDIPEGYSVSREKKERFSLILESASTNQTSMYLCASSLLGQSYTEAFFGQGTRLTVV.

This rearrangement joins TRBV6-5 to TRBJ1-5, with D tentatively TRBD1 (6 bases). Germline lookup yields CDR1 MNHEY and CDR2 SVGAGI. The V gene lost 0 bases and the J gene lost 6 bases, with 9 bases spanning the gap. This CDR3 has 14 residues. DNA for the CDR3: TGTGCCAGCAGTTACTCAGGGGGATCTCAGCCCCAGCATTTT. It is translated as CASSYSGGSQPQHF.

CDR3 sequence: CASSLELAIFNEQFF. The CDR3 DNA sequence: TGCGCCAGCAGCTTGGAACTAGCCATCTTCAATGAGCAGTTCTTC. V and J are TRBV5-1 and TRBJ2-1, with D possibly being TRBD2 (6 bases). V lost 0 bases, J lost 6 bases, and 13 bases lay in between. The CDR3 covers 15 residues. Looked up from germline, CDR1 is SGHRS and CDR2 is YFSETQ.

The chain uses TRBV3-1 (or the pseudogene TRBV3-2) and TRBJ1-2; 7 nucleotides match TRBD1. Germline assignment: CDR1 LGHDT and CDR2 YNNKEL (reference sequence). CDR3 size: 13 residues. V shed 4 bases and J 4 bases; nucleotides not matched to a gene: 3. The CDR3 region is CASSRQGTYGYTF. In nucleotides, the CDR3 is TGTGCCAGCAGCCGACAGGGTACCTATGGCTACACCTTC.

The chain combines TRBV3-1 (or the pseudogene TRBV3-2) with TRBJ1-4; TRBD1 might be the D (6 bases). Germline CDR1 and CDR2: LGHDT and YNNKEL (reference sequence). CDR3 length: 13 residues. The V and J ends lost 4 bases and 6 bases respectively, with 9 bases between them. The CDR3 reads CASSRRQDEKLFF. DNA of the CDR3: TGTGCCAGCAGCCGAAGACAGGATGAAAAACTGTTTTTT.

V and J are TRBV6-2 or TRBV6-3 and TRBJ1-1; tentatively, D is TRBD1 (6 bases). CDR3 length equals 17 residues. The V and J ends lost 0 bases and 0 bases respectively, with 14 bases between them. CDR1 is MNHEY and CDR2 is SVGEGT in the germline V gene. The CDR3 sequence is CASSYSQGSTMNTEAFF. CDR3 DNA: TGTGCCAGCAGTTACTCGCAGGGGAGTACCATGAACACTGAAGCTTTCTTT.

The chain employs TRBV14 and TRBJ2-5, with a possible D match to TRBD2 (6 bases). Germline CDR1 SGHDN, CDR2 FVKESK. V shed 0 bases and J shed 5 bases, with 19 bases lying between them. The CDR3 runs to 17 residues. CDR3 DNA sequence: TGTGCCAGCAGCCAAGAGGCGGGGCTTGGGTTTTGGGAGACCCAGTACTTC. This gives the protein CASSQEAGLGFWETQYF. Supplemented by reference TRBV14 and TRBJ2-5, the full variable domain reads EAGVTQFPSHSVIEKGQTVTLRCDPISGHDNLYWYRRVMGKEIKFLLHFVKESKQDESGMPNNRFLAERTGGTYSTLKVQPAELEDSGVYFCASSQEAGLGFWETQYFGPGTRLLVL.